This TCR beta chain is from a study of glioma-infiltrating T cells after dendritic cell vaccination. The table came from immunoSEQ multiplex PCR; TCRdb's copy has only in-frame clones and leaves some out. The table includes fewer than 70,000 clones, 85% detected once. This CDR3 spans 14 amino acids. Deletions cut 1 base from V and 3 bases from J, with 8 bases between. Germline V gene data show CDR1 as SGHNT and CDR2 as YENEEA. Noted time point: after dendritic cell vaccination, including at tumor progression/relapse. The input for sequencing was blood, taken after dendritic cell vaccination. V gene TRBV11-3 combines with J gene TRBJ2-3; D might be TRBD1 (5 bases). This receptor was taken from a human donor with glioblastoma. CDR3 in DNA: TGTGCCAGCAGCTTAGGCAGGGCGACAGATACGCAGTATTTT. Residues: CASSLGRATDTQYF.